The 13 T cell receptor beta chains presented below share a single source sample, sequenced in a study of OX40 agonist ivuxolimab in advanced cancers. Repertoires were generated with immunoSEQ multiplex PCR, while TCRdb's copy carries only in-frame clones and drops some. The profile shows about 68,000 clones, about 89% of them singletons. This specimen consisted of CD4+ or CD8+ T cells sorted from blood, obtained in a trial of the OX40 agonist ivuxolimab. These receptors were collected from an adult with an advanced solid tumor such as melanoma, head and neck, liver or kidney cancer.

The chain has TRBV19 and TRBJ1-1; possible D gene TRBD1, 5 bases. This CDR3 spans 14 amino acids. CDR1 is LNHDA and CDR2 is SQIVND in the germline V gene (reference sequence). The V end was cut by 6 bases, the J end by 3 bases, with 14 bases between. In nucleotides, the CDR3 is TGTGCCAGTAGACCCACAGGAGTCCACACTGAAGCTTTCTTT. Protein: CASRPTGVHTEAFF.

The rearrangement joins TRBV28 to TRBJ2-7, with TRBD2 identical over 11 bases. Germline trimming cut 6 bases from V and 2 bases from J; bases unmatched to any gene: 9. The germline V gene encodes CDR1 MDHEN and CDR2 SYDVKM. There are 16 residues in the CDR3. This CDR3 is CASSDPGTSGTYEQYF. DNA of the CDR3: TGTGCCAGCAGCGACCCCGGGACTAGCGGAACCTACGAGCAGTACTTC.

The rearrangement joins TRBV10-3 to TRBJ1-1, with 7 bases that match TRBD1. The CDR3 runs to 14 residues. V lost 5 bases and J lost 0; bases outside the gene matches: 3. Germline CDR1 ENHRY, CDR2 SYGVKD. The CDR3 loop is CAISWTGLNTEAFF. The CDR3 DNA is TGTGCCATCAGTTGGACAGGCCTGAACACTGAAGCTTTCTTT.

V usage is TRBV5-1 and J usage is TRBJ2-1; 7 nucleotides agree with TRBD2. J was trimmed by 0 bases and V by 1 base; bases with no gene match: 4. The CDR3 loop spans 16 amino acids. Germline V gene lookup returns CDR1 SGHRS and CDR2 YFSETQ. The CDR3 protein is CASSLRGGSSYNEQFF. CDR3 bases: TGCGCCAGCAGCTTGCGGGGCGGGAGCTCCTACAATGAGCAGTTCTTC.

The chain joins TRBV14 to TRBJ1-3; D gene unclear. CDR1 is SGHDN and CDR2 is FVKESK in the germline V gene. The V gene lost 0 bases and the J gene lost 5 bases, with 5 bases spanning the gap. CDR3 size: 13 residues. The CDR3, as DNA: TGTGCCAGCAGCCAAGACCACAGAAACACCATATATTTT. This gives the protein CASSQDHRNTIYF.

The V and J genes are TRBV6-1 and TRBJ1-1; 8 positions agree with TRBD1. Germline V gene data show CDR1 as MNHNS and CDR2 as SASEGT. The V and J ends lost 3 bases and 7 bases, in that order; junction bases with no gene match: 10. The CDR3 consists of 15 residues. In DNA, the CDR3 is TGTGCCAGCAGTGATCAAATTAAGACAGGGGATGAAGCTTTCTTT. Encoded protein: CASSDQIKTGDEAFF.

The rearrangement joins TRBV21-1 to TRBJ2-7; the table calls TRBD2, which could not be checked here. TRBV21-1 is shown as a pseudogene. CDR3 size: 15 residues. The CDR3: CASKMTGIPTYEQYF. The CDR3 nucleotides are TGTGCCAGCAAGATGACGGGGATCCCTACCTACGAGCAGTACTTC.

The V and J genes are TRBV6-5 and TRBJ1-5; maybe TRBD1 (5 bases). The CDR3 spans 15 residues. Germline values: CDR1 MNHEY, CDR2 SVGAGI. The V end lost 6 bases, the J end lost 5 bases, and 17 bases lay between the germline ends. CDR3 sequence (DNA): TGTGCCAGCAGGGGGGACGGCCGATTCGATCAGCCCCAGCATTTT. It specifies CASRGDGRFDQPQHF.

The chain carries TRBV6-5 and TRBJ1-2, with TRBD1 identical over 7 bases. The junction had 4 bases not matched to a gene; V was cut back by 2 bases and J by 4 bases. Germline V gives CDR1 MNHEY, CDR2 SVGAGI. The CDR3 totals 14 residues. The CDR3 sequence: CASSYLPGGYGYTF. DNA for the CDR3: TGTGCCAGCAGTTACCTACCAGGGGGCTATGGCTACACCTTC.

CDR3 sequence: CASSSWGGGNTEAFF. CDR3 DNA sequence: TGTGCCAGCAGTTCATGGGGTGGCGGGAACACTGAAGCTTTCTTT. The chain has TRBV28 and TRBJ1-1, with D unresolved. The CDR3 extends over 15 amino acids. Trimming took off 4 bases at V and 1 base at J, with 13 bases between the two ends. In germline, CDR1 is MDHEN, CDR2 SYDVKM.

The chain has TRBV19 and TRBJ1-2; a possible D gene is TRBD1 (6 bases). From germline, CDR1 is LNHDA and CDR2 SQIVND (reference sequence). CDR3 size: 14 residues. V was pared by 0 bases and J by 5 bases, with 10 bases between. The CDR3 reads CASSIDRGAYGYTF. The CDR3, as DNA: TGTGCCAGTAGTATAGACAGGGGCGCGTATGGCTACACCTTC.

The rearrangement uses TRBV5-4 and TRBJ2-2; 11 bases are shared with TRBD2. This CDR3 spans 18 amino acids. J gave up 7 bases and V 0 bases, and 11 bases lay outside the gene matches. The germline V gene encodes CDR1 SGHNT and CDR2 YYREEE (reference sequence). The CDR3 protein is CASSLGGQATSGVGELFF. CDR3 DNA: TGTGCCAGCAGCTTGGGGGGACAGGCGACTAGCGGGGTCGGGGAGCTGTTTTTT.

V usage is TRBV5-1 and J usage is TRBJ2-2; 7 nucleotides agree with TRBD1. This CDR3 contains 16 residues. Germline CDR1 and CDR2: SGHRS and YFSETQ. The trim removed 4 bases at V and 4 bases at J, leaving 10 bases unmatched. The CDR3 DNA reads TGCGCCAGCAGCACTACGACAGGGATCTTCACCGGGGAGCTGTTTTTT. Translating it yields CASSTTTGIFTGELFF. The full variable domain, its missing parts supplied by reference TRBV5-1 and TRBJ2-2, is KAGVTQTPRYLIKTRGQQVTLSCSPISGHRSVSWYQQTPGQGLQFLFEYFSETQRNKGNFPGRFSGRQFSNSRSEMNVSTLELGDSALYLCASSTTTGIFTGELFFGEGSRLTVL.